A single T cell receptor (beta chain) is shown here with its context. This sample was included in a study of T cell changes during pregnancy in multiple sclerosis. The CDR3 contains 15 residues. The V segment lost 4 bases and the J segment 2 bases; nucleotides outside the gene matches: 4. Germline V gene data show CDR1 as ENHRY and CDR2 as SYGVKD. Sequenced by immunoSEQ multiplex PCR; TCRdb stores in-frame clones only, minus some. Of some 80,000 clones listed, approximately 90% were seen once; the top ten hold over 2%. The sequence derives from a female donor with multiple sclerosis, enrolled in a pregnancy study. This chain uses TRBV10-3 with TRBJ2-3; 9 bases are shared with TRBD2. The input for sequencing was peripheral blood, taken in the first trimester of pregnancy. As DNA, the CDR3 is TGTGCCATCAGTGGTGGGACTAGCAACACAGATACGCAGTATTTT. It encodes CAISGGTSNTDTQYF.